Listed below are T cell receptor beta chains from one sample, sequenced in a study of neoadjuvant anti-PD-1 for oral cavity cancer. Here immunoSEQ multiplex PCR was the method, and the copy in TCRdb shows in-frame clones only, minus some. In the table there are about 80,000 clones, 70% to 85% of which are singletons. Specimen: PBMCs, collected before nivolumab (anti-PD-1) treatment. The receptor source for this set is a person aged 35-79 years with oral cavity squamous cell carcinoma. The CDR3 runs from the conserved cysteine through the conserved F or W. D genes are given only for firm matches. Some rows have no size entry. The others give once, few or many, or a class for an expanded clone.

TRBV5-4	TRBD2	NA	TRBJ2-1	CASSGGLAGVYEQFF	TGTGCCAGCAGCGGGGGACTAGCGGGAGTCTATGAGCAGTTCTTC
TRBV7-2	NA	NA	TRBJ2-5	CASSLGGRETQYF	TGTGCCAGCAGCTTAGGGGGAAGGGAGACCCAGTACTTC
TRBV28	TRBD1	NA	TRBJ2-7	CASIVGQGGTYEQYF	TGTGCCAGCATTGTAGGACAGGGGGGAACCTACGAGCAGTACTTC
TRBV5-4	TRBD1	NA	TRBJ2-2	CASSSGQGNTGELFF	TGTGCCAGCAGCTCAGGACAGGGGAACACCGGGGAGCTGTTTTTT
TRBV6-5	TRBD2	NA	TRBJ2-1	CASSYWTSGNEQFF	TGTGCCAGCAGTTACTGGACTAGCGGGAATGAGCAGTTCTTC
TRBV11-2	TRBD2	NA	TRBJ2-1	CASSRLAGDRNEQFF	TGTGCCAGCAGCCGACTAGCGGGAGACAGGAATGAGCAGTTCTTC
TRBV29-1	NA	NA	TRBJ1-1	CSVEDRGGSEAFF	TGCAGCGTTGAAGATCGCGGGGGCTCTGAAGCTTTCTTT
TRBV27	TRBD2	NA	TRBJ2-2	CASSRAGSGELFF	TGTGCCAGCAGCCGAGCGGGGTCCGGGGAGCTGTTTTTT
TRBV21-1	NA	few	TRBJ2-7	CASSNEGLAGEPRYYEQYF	TGTGCCAGCAGCAATGAGGGGTTAGCAGGAGAACCTCGGTACTACGAGCAGTACTTC
TRBV27	NA	NA	TRBJ1-4	CASSLMATNEKLFF	TGTGCCAGCAGTTTGATGGCCACTAATGAAAAACTGTTTTTT
TRBV11-2	TRBD1	once	TRBJ1-1	CASSPPTGLLNTEAFF	TGTGCCAGCAGCCCCCCGACAGGGCTCTTGAACACTGAAGCTTTCTTT
TRBV27	TRBD1	NA	TRBJ1-1	CASKMGTGTTEAFF	TGTGCCAGCAAAATGGGGACAGGGACGACTGAAGCTTTCTTT
TRBV29-1	NA	NA	TRBJ2-3	CSGRTQADTQYF	TGCAGCGGGCGGACTCAGGCAGATACGCAGTATTTT
TRBV6-1	NA	few	TRBJ1-2	CASSESAGAGSYTF	TGTGCCAGCAGTGAATCCGCGGGCGCGGGGAGCTACACCTTC